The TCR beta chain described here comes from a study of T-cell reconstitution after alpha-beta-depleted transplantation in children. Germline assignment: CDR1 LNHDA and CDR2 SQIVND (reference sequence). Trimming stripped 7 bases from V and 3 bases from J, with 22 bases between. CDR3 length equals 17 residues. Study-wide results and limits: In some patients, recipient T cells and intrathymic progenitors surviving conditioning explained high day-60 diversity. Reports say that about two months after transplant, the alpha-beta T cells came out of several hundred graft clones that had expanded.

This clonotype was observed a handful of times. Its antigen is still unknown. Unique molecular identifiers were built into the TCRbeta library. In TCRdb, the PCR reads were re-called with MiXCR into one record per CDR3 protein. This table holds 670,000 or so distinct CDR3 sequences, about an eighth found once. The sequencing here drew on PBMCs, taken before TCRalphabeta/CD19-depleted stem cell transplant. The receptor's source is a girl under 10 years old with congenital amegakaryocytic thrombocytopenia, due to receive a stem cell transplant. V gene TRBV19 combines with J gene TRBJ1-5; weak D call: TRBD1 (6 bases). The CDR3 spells CASIRTTGLLDNQPQHF. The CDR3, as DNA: TGTGCCAGTATCCGAACTACAGGGCTCCTAGACAATCAGCCCCAGCATTTT.